One T cell receptor beta chain is described in this entry. The antigen remains unidentified. This specimen belongs to a study of shared clonotypes between healthy human individuals. General study points: Sampling was confined to blood; repertoires within tissues likely differ. Generally, naive subsets (rather than memory subsets) showed larger estimated richness.

Terminally differentiated effector memory CD45RA+ cells were excluded from the naive CD8 cells, which were CD45RO-negative and positively selected for CCR7. Across several immunoSEQ plates, the genomic DNA of each subset was split evenly. In the sorted-subset replicate PCRs, around 0.2 ug DNA, 25,000 to 30,000 T cell genomes, was used. TCRdb's table, derived via immunoSEQ multiplex PCR, lists solely in-frame clones and lacks some. The sample yields about 700,000 clones, about 91% seen once. The sample comprised naive CD8+ T cells sorted from blood. This receptor was identified in a man aged 25-45 years in good health.

CDR3 residues: CASSPTGTAYNEQFF. In nucleotides, the CDR3 is TGCGCCAGCAGCCCTACCGGGACAGCCTACAATGAGCAGTTCTTC. This chain joins TRBV5-1 and TRBJ2-1, with 7 bases aligning to TRBD1. V lost 4 bases and J lost 2; bases outside the gene matches: 6. The CDR3 is 15 residues long. Germline values: CDR1 SGHRS, CDR2 YFSETQ. The whole variable domain, remainder taken from reference TRBV5-1 and TRBJ2-1, is KAGVTQTPRYLIKTRGQQVTLSCSPISGHRSVSWYQQTPGQGLQFLFEYFSETQRNKGNFPGRFSGRQFSNSRSEMNVSTLELGDSALYLCASSPTGTAYNEQFFGPGTRLTVL.